A selection of T cell receptor beta chains follows, all from one sample in a study of graft-versus-host responses after intestinal transplantation. TCRdb's copy holds only in-frame clones and misses some; the assay was immunoSEQ multiplex PCR. Of roughly 80,000 clones in the sample, around 87% were seen once. Their antigens remain unidentified. This sample comprised unstimulated CD8+ T cells sorted from spleen or lymph node cells, obtained before transplant. These receptors were taken from a human donor who was the organ donor for an intestinal transplant. CDR3s include the opening cysteine and the closing phenylalanine or tryptophan. The D gene is left open where the match is weak. Clone size is stated in some rows and not others, as once, few, many or a class when expanded.

j_call clone_size v_call d_call cdr3_aa cdr3_nt
TRBJ2-3 once TRBV6-1 NA CASSLGGTDTQYF TGTGCCAGCAGCCTGGGTGGCACAGATACGCAGTATTTT
TRBJ2-7 once TRBV4-1 NA CASSHKTGFDEQYF TGCGCCAGCAGCCACAAAACAGGGTTCGACGAGCAGTACTTC
TRBJ1-2 NA TRBV2 TRBD1 CASTGQAGWYGYTF TGTGCCAGCACCGGACAGGCCGGCTGGTATGGCTACACCTTC
TRBJ2-7 NA TRBV5-4 NA CASSWGQGWGEQYF TGTGCCAGCAGCTGGGGGCAGGGATGGGGGGAGCAGTACTTC
TRBJ2-7 few TRBV6-1 NA CASRPIGLNYEQYF TGTGCCAGCCGGCCGATTGGACTAAACTACGAGCAGTACTTC
TRBJ1-5 NA TRBV7-9 NA CASSLVGLNQPQHF TGTGCCAGCAGCTTAGTTGGCCTCAATCAGCCCCAGCATTTT
TRBJ1-2 NA TRBV11-2 NA CASSLDAGLDSSYNYGYTF TGTGCCAGCAGCTTAGATGCGGGTCTCGATTCCTCATATAACTATGGCTACACCTTC
TRBJ1-5 NA TRBV7-9 NA CASSSDYSNQPQHF TGTGCCAGCAGCTCGGATTATAGCAATCAGCCCCAGCATTTT
TRBJ2-5 NA TRBV4-1 NA CASSQDVSIGETQYF TGCGCCAGCAGCCAAGATGTCTCTATAGGCGAGACCCAGTACTTC
TRBJ1-5 NA TRBV27 NA CASSHGGDGVLPQHF TGTGCCAGCAGCCATGGGGGGGATGGGGTATTGCCCCAGCATTTT
TRBJ1-3 NA TRBV6-1 NA CASSEKGATSGNTIYF TGTGCCAGCAGTGAGAAGGGCGCGACCTCTGGAAACACCATATATTTT
TRBJ1-2 NA TRBV28 TRBD1 CASSWTDGTVTSDNYGYTF TGTGCCAGCAGTTGGACCGACGGGACAGTCACCAGTGATAACTATGGCTACACCTTC
TRBJ1-2 NA TRBV5-6 NA CASNHDGRYGYTF TGTGCCAGCAACCACGACGGGCGATATGGCTACACCTTC
TRBJ2-7 NA TRBV5-4 NA CASSGLEARPYEQYF TGTGCCAGCAGCGGTTTGGAGGCCCGACCTTACGAGCAGTACTTC
TRBJ1-2 NA TRBV4-1 NA CASRQIQGGNYGYTF TGCGCCAGCAGGCAGATACAAGGCGGAAACTATGGCTACACCTTC